The sequence of this T cell receptor (beta chain) was determined in a study of healthy donors' naive CD4 and CD8 T cells. Findings of the study overall: A reported CD4+/CD8+ bias affected most V and J genes in naive cells.

V shed 1 base and J 2 bases; nucleotides not matched to a gene: 22. The CDR3 contains 21 residues. The germline gives CDR1 LNHNV, CDR2 YYDKDF (reference sequence). Each TCR library used roughly 0.45 ug of total RNA and a linear amplification protocol. TCRdb itself ran the reads through MiXCR, one entry per CDR3 protein. The table includes about 180,000 distinct CDR3 sequences, 65% to 75% detected once. In its sample, this clonotype was seen a few times. Antigen specificity is unknown. The sequencing input was naive CD4+ and CD8+ T cells sorted from blood, pooled from several donors. The rearrangement joins TRBV15 to TRBJ1-2, with TRBD1 matching 7 bases. This sequence originates from a pool of human donors in good health; the sample pools cells from several healthy donors. The DNA of the CDR3 is TGTGCCACCAGCAGAGCGAGGGCGACAGGGATATCTATCGATGGGAACTATGGCTACACCTTC. Translation: CATSRARATGISIDGNYGYTF.